The 11 T cell receptor beta chains below were found in one sample sequenced in a study of T cell repertoires in cytomegalovirus infection. Using its own MiXCR run on the reads, TCRdb lists one record per CDR3 protein. The sample contains approximately 73,000 distinct CDR3 sequences, around 42% of which appear only once. Antigens for these TCRs are unknown. Source: CD8+ T cells from cultured PBMCs, taken from culture after CMV antigen stimulation. The receptors come from a human donor in good health (CMV status not recorded). Some clones in this sample may be carry-over from other donors' samples.

This chain uses TRBV9 with TRBJ2-5; D tentatively reads TRBD1 or TRBD2 (5 bases each). This CDR3 contains 14 residues. Germline lookup yields CDR1 SGDLS and CDR2 YYNGEE. The V gene lost 0 bases and the J gene lost 4 bases, with 10 bases spanning the gap. DNA for the CDR3: TGTGCCAGCAGCGTAGCTGGGGCGGGAGAGACCCAGTACTTC. It codes for CASSVAGAGETQYF.

This clonotype was picked up a small number of times. This chain links TRBV6-5 with TRBJ2-1; D possibly corresponds to TRBD2 (5 bases). The V end was cut by 0 bases, the J end by 5 bases, with 5 bases between. Germline V lookup: CDR1 MNHEY, CDR2 SVGAGI. CDR3 length: 13 amino acids. The CDR3 bases are TGTGCCAGCAGTTACTCGGAGGACAATGAGCAGTTCTTC. Translated: CASSYSEDNEQFF.

This rearrangement joins TRBV4-3 to TRBJ2-7, with 10 nucleotides matching TRBD1. The CDR3 runs to 18 residues. J lost 2 bases, V lost 0 bases, and 10 bases had no gene match. Germline V gene lookup returns CDR1 LGHNA and CDR2 YSLEER. CDR3 residues: CASSQDVPLGQGAYEQYF. The CDR3 bases are TGCGCCAGCAGCCAAGACGTTCCCCTCGGACAGGGGGCCTACGAGCAGTACTTC.

The rearrangement links TRBV28 to TRBJ1-2; D remains unclear. V was cut by 2 bases and J by 8 bases, with 21 bases left in between. The CDR3 contains 16 residues. Germline V lookup: CDR1 MDHEN, CDR2 SYDVKM. The CDR3 DNA reads TGTGCCAGCAGTTTAGAGTGGGCGGTCACACGTATCGGCTACACCTTC. It is translated as CASSLEWAVTRIGYTF.

V gene TRBV7-2 combines with J gene TRBJ2-1; D gene uncertain. Germline CDR1 reads SGHTA; CDR2 reads FQGNSA. Trimming removed 2 bases at V and 5 bases at J, with 16 bases between. CDR3 length equals 16 residues. This CDR3 is CASSLNFPRLDNEQFF. The CDR3 DNA is TGTGCCAGCAGCTTAAATTTTCCCCGTCTGGACAATGAGCAGTTCTTC.

This clonotype was detected only a few times. The chain uses TRBV29-1 and TRBJ2-7; D uncertain. V was clipped by 4 bases and J by 6 bases, with 22 bases between them. CDR3 length: 15 amino acids. Germline V CDR1 and CDR2: SQVTM, ANQGSEA. The CDR3: CSVALGFGPSVEQYF. In DNA, the CDR3 is TGCAGCGTTGCGTTGGGTTTCGGCCCGTCCGTCGAGCAGTACTTC.

The table lists this clonotype with many counts. V usage is TRBV12-3 or TRBV12-4 and J usage is TRBJ2-7; 7 bases align to TRBD1. The trim removed 6 bases at V and 1 base at J, leaving 9 bases unmatched. CDR3 length: 15 residues. The CDR3 sequence is CASSLDRDLSYEQYF. The CDR3, as DNA: TGTGCCAGCAGCCTCGACAGGGACCTTTCCTACGAGCAGTACTTC.

This clonotype was found a few times. The chain recombines TRBV6-2 or TRBV6-3 with TRBJ1-1, with D perhaps TRBD1 (5 bases). Trimming removed 7 bases from V and 6 bases from J, with 24 bases in between. This CDR3 is 16 amino acids long. Germline V CDR1 and CDR2: MNHEY, SVGEGT. The CDR3 loop is CASTFSGEGRGSEAFF. The CDR3 DNA reads as TGTGCCAGCACTTTTTCCGGGGAAGGTAGGGGCTCTGAAGCTTTCTTT.

This clonotype was observed at least ten times. The rearrangement joins TRBV7-8 to TRBJ2-7; D is unresolved. There are 15 residues in the CDR3. V dropped 6 bases and J dropped 0 bases, with 15 bases sitting between them. The germline CDR1 and CDR2 sequences are SGHVS and FQNEAQ. The CDR3: CASRDLGSSSYEQYF. As DNA, the CDR3 is TGTGCCAGCAGGGACCTTGGGTCGAGCTCCTACGAGCAGTACTTC.

The chain combines TRBV27 with TRBJ1-1; D not resolved. CDR1 and CDR2 from the germline V gene are MNHEY and SMNVEV (reference sequence). Trimming left V 3 bases short and J 5 bases short, with 10 bases between. This CDR3 has 13 residues. CDR3 loop: CASSLMGGTEAFF. The CDR3 DNA reads as TGTGCCAGCAGTTTGATGGGCGGAACTGAAGCTTTCTTT.

The V call is TRBV20-1, the J call TRBJ2-3; D is ambiguous. Germline V CDR1 and CDR2: DFQATT, SNEGSKA (reference sequence). V was shortened by 3 bases and J by 6 bases, with 7 bases between the two germline ends. The CDR3 has 11 amino acids. The CDR3 reads CSASVLDTQYF. The CDR3 region has the DNA TGCAGTGCTAGTGTCCTGGATACGCAGTATTTT.